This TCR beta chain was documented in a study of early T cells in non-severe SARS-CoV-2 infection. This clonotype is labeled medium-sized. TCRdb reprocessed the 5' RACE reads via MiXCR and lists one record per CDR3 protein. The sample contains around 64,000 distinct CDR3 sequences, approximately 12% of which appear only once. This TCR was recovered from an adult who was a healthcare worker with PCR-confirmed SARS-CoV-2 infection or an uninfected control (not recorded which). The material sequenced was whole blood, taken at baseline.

This CDR3 reads CASSPTGLAVLTRGTEQYF. DNA for the CDR3: TGTGCCAGCAGCCCTACGGGACTAGCGGTCCTAACGAGGGGTACCGAGCAGTACTTC. The V gene is TRBV11-2, the J gene TRBJ2-7; the match to TRBD2 covers 11 bases. Germline-derived CDR1 and CDR2 are SGHAT and FQNNGV. V was clipped by 5 bases and J by 6 bases; unmatched bases: 21. The CDR3 runs 19 residues.